This TCR beta chain came from a study of blood T cell repertoires in COVID-19. Study details: Researchers got acute and convalescent COVID-19 samples from the United States, Italy and Spain. T cells, B-cell-depleted T cells, or PBMCs provided the cDNA or gDNA that served as material.

Original processing notes: From reference gene primer amplification, estimates of nucleated cell counts were derived. The protocol was immunoSEQ multiplex PCR, while the TCRdb copy is restricted to in-frame clones and leaves out a portion. D and trimming were read from the DNA, whereas the V and J calls and clone size are those reported in that table. The table records about 280,000 clones, around 86% of them present only once. CDR1 and CDR2 (germline): MGHRA, YSYEKL. The ends were cut back, 0 bases at V and 7 bases at J, with 7 bases in the middle. The CDR3 consists of 14 residues. Sequenced material: peripheral blood. This rearrangement joins TRBV4-1 to TRBJ1-6, with D hard to call. This TCR came from a woman aged 30 to 39 who had recovered from COVID-19. The CDR3 DNA reads as TGCGCCAGCAGCCAAGATCTTGTCAATTCACCCCTCCACTTT. It yields the protein CASSQDLVNSPLHF.